This T cell receptor (beta chain) is from a study of blood T cell repertoires in COVID-19. Study context: Samples representing acute and convalescent COVID-19 were sourced from the United States, Italy and Spain.

Libraries were prepared by immunoSEQ multiplex PCR; TCRdb keeps only in-frame clonotypes and omits some of them. The data hold 35,000 to 50,000 clones, with around 86% observed a single time. The sample holds a few counts of this clone. The junction had 5 bases not matched to a gene; V was cut back by 4 bases and J by 3 bases. This CDR3 is built from 14 residues. Germline V gives CDR1 ENHRY, CDR2 SYGVKD. The sequence was collected from a woman of 80 years or more with acute or convalescent COVID-19. Sequencing was done on a sample of peripheral blood. The chain combines TRBV10-3 with TRBJ1-1, with TRBD1 matching 7 bases. This CDR3 is CAISGQGGDTEAFF. The DNA of the CDR3 is TGTGCCATCAGTGGACAGGGTGGGGACACTGAAGCTTTCTTT.